Following are 17 T cell receptor beta chains from one sample sequenced in a study of control samples from healthy donors and cancer patients. Produced via immunoSEQ multiplex PCR; TCRdb's table is partial and in-frame only. The table lists around 79,000 clones, approximately 93% of them singletons. The sample consisted of PBMCs. The receptors derive from a woman aged 40 to 50 with lung cancer.

The chain carries TRBV9 and TRBJ1-4; unclear D gene. The V end was cut by 0 bases, the J end by 5 bases, with 11 bases between. Per germline, CDR1 SGDLS and CDR2 YYNGEE. CDR3 length: 15 amino acids. The CDR3 sequence is CASSVGGSQNEKLFF. The CDR3 nucleotides read TGTGCCAGCAGCGTAGGAGGGTCCCAAAATGAAAAACTGTTTTTT.

The V gene is TRBV18, the J gene TRBJ1-4; 7 bases fit TRBD1. CDR1 is KGHSH, CDR2 LQKENI, per germline. This CDR3 is built from 16 residues. V was clipped by 3 bases and J by 8 bases; unmatched bases: 12. For the CDR3, the DNA is TGTGCCAGCTCACCCCCGCGTACCGGGACAGAAGAAAAACTGTTTTTT. Its translation is CASSPPRTGTEEKLFF.

This chain connects TRBV18 to TRBJ2-1; the match to TRBD2 covers 10 bases. The V and J ends lost 3 bases and 2 bases, in that order; junction bases with no gene match: 4. The germline gives CDR1 KGHSH, CDR2 LQKENI. The CDR3 is 16 amino acids. The CDR3 DNA follows: TGTGCCAGCTCACCTATAAGCGGGGGGGCCTACAATGAGCAGTTCTTC. Its protein is CASSPISGGAYNEQFF.

The chain combines TRBV11-3 with TRBJ2-5; 10 nucleotides agree with TRBD2. The CDR3 length is 15 residues. V shed 8 bases, J shed 6 bases, and the junction held 12 bases outside the gene matches. In germline, CDR1 is SGHNT, CDR2 YENEEA. The CDR3 bases are TGTGCCAGCCTCCTCTCAGCGGGGGGGAGTAAGACCCAGTACTTC. Its protein product is CASLLSAGGSKTQYF.

The chain links TRBV5-1 to TRBJ2-7, with TRBD1 matching 10 bases. The germline V gene encodes CDR1 SGHRS and CDR2 YFSETQ. CDR3 size: 16 residues. The ends lost 4 bases at V and 2 bases at J; junction bases unmatched: 9. CDR3 DNA sequence: TGCGCCAGCAGCGGCCGGGACAGGGGCGCCACCTACGAGCAGTACTTC. Protein: CASSGRDRGATYEQYF.

This clone has more than one count but fewer than ten. This sequence joins TRBV7-9 and TRBJ1-1, with D unclear. V was cut by 4 bases and J by 8 bases, with 29 bases left in between. Germline CDR1 SEHNR, CDR2 FQNEAQ (reference sequence). The CDR3 covers 18 residues. Here the CDR3 reads CASSSTSVGAPRRGEAFF. The CDR3 region has the DNA TGTGCCAGCAGCTCCACATCCGTCGGAGCGCCGAGGCGTGGAGAAGCTTTCTTT.

The rearrangement joins TRBV10-1 to TRBJ2-1; 11 positions match TRBD2. CDR3 length equals 16 residues. V was clipped by 2 bases and J by 0 bases; unmatched bases: 0. Germline lookup yields CDR1 WNHNN and CDR2 SYGVQD (reference sequence). CDR3 in DNA: TGCGCCAGCAGTGAGACTAGCGGGGGCTCCTACAATGAGCAGTTCTTC. Translating it yields CASSETSGGSYNEQFF.

The V gene is TRBV7-9, the J gene TRBJ2-1; D call uncertain. V lost 1 base and J 6 bases, leaving 13 bases between the germline ends. The CDR3 is 15 residues long. Per the germline V gene, CDR1 is SEHNR and CDR2 is FQNEAQ (reference sequence). The CDR3 region has the DNA TGTGCCAGCAGCTTAGACTTGGGGATTCGCAATGAGCAGTTCTTC. This encodes CASSLDLGIRNEQFF.

This chain uses TRBV14 with TRBJ2-7; tentatively, D is TRBD1 (5 bases). V was shortened by 7 bases and J by 1 base, with 14 bases between the two germline ends. The CDR3 length is 14 residues. CDR1 and CDR2 from the germline V gene are SGHDN and FVKESK. The CDR3 sequence: CASKESGPSYEQYF. The CDR3 coding sequence is TGTGCCAGCAAGGAGTCAGGGCCTTCCTACGAGCAGTACTTC. Together with reference TRBV14 and TRBJ2-7, the CDR3 gives the full variable domain: EAGVTQFPSHSVIEKGQTVTLRCDPISGHDNLYWYRRVMGKEIKFLLHFVKESKQDESGMPNNRFLAERTGGTYSTLKVQPAELEDSGVYFCASKESGPSYEQYFGPGTRLTVT.

The chain carries TRBV12-3 or TRBV12-4 and TRBJ2-1; D uncertain. This CDR3 is 12 amino acids long. V was shortened by 4 bases and J by 7 bases, with 8 bases between the two germline ends. The CDR3 nucleotides are TGTGCCAGCAGTTACCACGTTAATGAGCAGTTCTTC. Protein: CASSYHVNEQFF.

The rearrangement uses TRBV6-5 and TRBJ2-2, with D hard to call. The CDR3 extends over 15 amino acids. Germline V CDR1 and CDR2: MNHEY, SVGAGI. Trimming took off 0 bases at V and 5 bases at J, with 10 bases between the two ends. CDR3 DNA: TGTGCCAGCAGTTACTCGAAGGGCGTTACCGGGGAGCTGTTTTTT. Its protein product is CASSYSKGVTGELFF.

The chain carries TRBV11-2 and TRBJ2-3, with no clear D. The CDR3 runs to 12 residues. Germline CDR1 and CDR2: SGHAT and FQNNGV. The V end was cut by 4 bases, the J end by 6 bases, with 8 bases between. CDR3 protein: CASSSSVDTQYF. CDR3 nucleotides: TGTGCCAGCAGCTCAAGTGTGGATACGCAGTATTTT.

In nucleotides, the CDR3 is TGTGCCAGCAGTGACGACGGGACTCCTGGGGGTAGGGCCAAAAACATTCAGTACTTC. It yields the protein CASSDDGTPGGRAKNIQYF. The rearrangement links TRBV6-1 to TRBJ2-4, with a possible D match to TRBD2 (6 bases). V was pared by 3 bases and J by 1 base, with 22 bases between. CDR3 length: 19 amino acids. The germline CDR1 and CDR2 sequences are MNHNS and SASEGT.

This clone is a singleton in its sample. The J gene is TRBJ2-1, the V gene TRBV7-3; 9 positions agree with TRBD2. Germline values: CDR1 SGHTA, CDR2 FQGTGA. The V gene end was trimmed by 3 bases and the J gene end by 8 bases; junction bases not matched to a gene: 8. The CDR3 has 15 amino acids. CDR3 DNA sequence: TGTGCCAGCAGCTTGGGCGGGAGGGTCTCCTATGAGCAGTTCTTC. This codes for CASSLGGRVSYEQFF. The variable domain in full, with the rest retrieved from reference TRBV7-3 and TRBJ2-1, is GAGVSQTPSNKVTEKGKYVELRCDPISGHTALYWYRQSLGQGPEFLIYFQGTGAADDSGLPNDRFFAVRPEGSVSTLKIQRTERGDSAVYLCASSLGGRVSYEQFFGPGTRLTVL.

On this clone: Other DNA sequences within the sample encode an identical CDR3. This sequence joins TRBV18 and TRBJ1-1, with no clear D. CDR1 is KGHSH, CDR2 LQKENI, per germline. Trimming stripped 3 bases from V and 1 base from J, with 6 bases between. CDR3 size: 13 residues. CDR3 protein: CASSPSQNTEAFF. For the CDR3, the DNA is TGTGCCAGCTCACCCAGCCAGAACACTGAAGCTTTCTTT.

The gene calls are TRBV11-3 and TRBJ1-2; TRBD1 is a possible D gene (6 bases). V lost 7 bases, J lost 5 bases, and 20 bases lay in between. The CDR3 spans 15 residues. The germline V gene encodes CDR1 SGHNT and CDR2 YENEEA. CDR3 sequence (DNA): TGTGCCAGCACTCCCCGTGGGGGGCACGCATATGGCTACACCTTC. This encodes CASTPRGGHAYGYTF.

V gene TRBV5-1 combines with J gene TRBJ1-2, with 10 bases identical to TRBD1. Germline CDR1 SGHRS, CDR2 YFSETQ. J was trimmed by 7 bases and V by 4 bases; bases with no gene match: 22. This CDR3 is 19 amino acids long. The CDR3 region has the DNA TGCGCCAGCAGCCCGGGAGGACAGACAGGGGGCTACCTAGACGGTGGCTACACCTTC. It codes for CASSPGGQTGGYLDGGYTF.